The source of this TCR beta chain is a study of long-term antiretroviral therapy in people with HIV (dated by TCRdb to about 2022). Broadly, across the study: The earliest samples were collected roughly a decade before the 2015 WHO recommendation for immediate ART, at a time when ART was usually postponed until CD4 counts fell. Whether ART initiation and durable HIV suppression were associated with changes in peripheral blood TRB repertoire composition and diversity was tested in a retrospective serial study. A total of under 250 cryopreserved PBMC samples came from around 30 adults with confirmed HIV infection and were collected serially over a mean of roughly six years (range 1-12). Of the 25 to 30 participants with HIV, some 12 were female. No cross-contamination during QIAcube processing was seen in test extractions of a monoclonal T-cell line run alongside 33 polyclonal samples. General study outcomes and caveats: The samples span the years 2004 to 2017, and the ART regimens used at that time may not be as effective as current regimens. Since PBMC availability was limited, sequencing covered only the TCR beta chain, with no alpha chain pairing. Narrower CDR3 length ranges were observed in HIV repertoires than in controls, and an antigen-experienced repertoire with only a slight naive shift after ART was suggested by the network structure. Because pre-ART samples had limited cell numbers, profiling was done on unsorted PBMC rather than on sorted CD4+ and CD8+ T cells. Expanded TRB clones identified before ART initiation dominated the repertoire across all time points, though the dominance fluctuated and decreased in many PLHIV after ART. ART initiation was associated with a significant increase in TRB diversity, but diversity stayed significantly below transplant donor controls even after long-term ART. Inferences about post-ART repertoire changes are limited because no data were available on ART adherence, viral resistance or therapy changes.

To be included, a participant needed at least one PBMC sample from before ART initiation plus at least two post-ART samples. Every participant with HIV received treatment in the United States of America. Before DNA extraction, cryopreserved samples containing roughly 0.9-11 million PBMC were thawed and washed. At the time of the earliest PBMC sample, participants with HIV were aged between about 23 and 54 years. Per participant, PBMC samples came from 1-4 timepoints prior to ART initiation and 2-8 timepoints following ART initiation, for a median of 7 samples. Serial HIV viral load, CD4+ T-cell count, ART history and demographic data were obtained for every participant. Genomic DNA was extracted from unsorted PBMC with a Qiagen kit on a QIAcube, with processing performed in batches of 12 samples. The immunoSEQ hsTCRB v3.0 assay was used at survey level resolution for TRB variable region sequencing. TRB sequencing targeted a depth of about 40,000-55,000 T-cell genomes per sample. Pooled TRB libraries were sequenced on an Illumina MiSeq with a v3 150-cycle kit. The published analysis was carried out like this. Repertoire analysis was run in R within a reproducible Nextflow workflow that covered QC, data transformation and analysis. Custom analyses were implemented in LymphoSeq2, an R package for AIRR-Seq data exploration. Four samples that produced fewer than 5000 total TRB sequences were removed, so about 200 HIV repertoires were analyzed. Among the approximately 200 retained HIV repertoires, approximately 59 were collected before ART initiation and 129 after ART initiation. Repertoires were downsampled to 5000 TRB nucleotide sequences, and summary statistics were averaged over 100 downsampling iterations. TRB sequences were retained for analysis only if CDR3 regions of at least seven amino acids were present. Diversity was measured with a Shannon entropy-derived clonality score and the Gini coefficient. In the repertoire networks, any two of the top 5000 CDR3 amino acid sequences were linked whenever the two sequences differed by an edit distance of one. GLIPH2 predicted antigen specificity groups and MHC restriction for TRB CDR3 amino acid sequences. To flag known CMV, EBV, HIV or tissue antigen associations, CDR3 amino acid sequences were matched against VDJdb and McPAS-TCR. Pre-ART, post-ART and control groups were compared with Wilcoxon signed-rank tests and Holm-Bonferroni correction. TCRdb holds this immuneACCESS table with in-frame rearrangements only. Some clones are missing; in checked studies, unresolved V genes explain under half, and the rest has no known cause. V and J calls and clone size follow that table, whereas D and trimming were derived from the DNA. Counted in this sample were 7,700 or so clones; approximately 84% of them appeared once. Of the sample, about 14% falls within the top ten clones.

Via the germline V gene (reference sequence), CDR1 is LNHDA and CDR2 SQIVND. Trimmed from V: 3 bases; trimmed from J: 0 bases; junction bases lacking a gene match: 2. From cysteine to phenylalanine, the CDR3 is 16 amino acids long. The only DNA kept is the CDR3, 48 bases in frame from the first base. Note on this clone: Its antigen remains unidentified. No clone much larger than this one lies a single base away; base qualities are absent.

The starting material was unsorted PBMCs, obtained around 2.6 years before starting antiretroviral therapy. The receptor's source is a middle-aged man with HIV. The V and J segments used are TRBV19 and TRBJ2-1; 10 central nucleotides agree with TRBD2. The DNA is as follows: TGTGCCAGTAGTATTAGGACTAGCGGCTCCTACAATGAGCAGTTCTTC. Its translation reads: CASSIRTSGSYNEQFF.